This T cell receptor (beta chain) was identified in a study of metastatic and nonmetastatic thyroid tumors. Study as a whole: Thyroid patients, malignant and benign, had repertoires compared across blood and tumor or nodule tissue. Study-wide results and caveats: Malignant tumors reportedly showed significantly higher TCR beta diversity than benign nodules in both blood and tumor.

About this clone: Its matching antigen is unknown. At one end the junction does not follow the germline gene, possibly because of a read error.

Each patient came to thyroid surgery without any prior treatment (of any kind). In the authors' methods: Across clinicopathological groups, CDR3 differences served as the basis for building a distant-metastasis classifier for papillary thyroid cancer. TCRdb reanalyzed the PCR reads via MiXCR. TCRdb assigned the V and J calls; the authors' analysis was not used. The sample lists roughly 20,000 clones; about 30% were seen once. This TCR was recovered from a female donor with papillary thyroid cancer or a benign thyroid nodule (not recorded which). Some clones in this sample may be carry-over from other donors' samples. The specimen was blood.

This chain's CDR3 is CASSQLWYTACEQFF. Here the CDR3 DNA reads TGTGCAAGCAGCCAGTTGTGGTACACTGCATGTGAGCAGTTCTTC. The V and J genes are TRBV3-1 and TRBJ2-1; D ambiguous. CDR1 is LGHDT and CDR2 is YNNKEL in the germline V gene (reference sequence). This CDR3 has 15 residues.